This is a list of T cell receptor beta chains from one sample in a study of neoadjuvant anti-PD-1 for oral cavity cancer. TCRdb keeps only in-frame clones here, not all; method: immunoSEQ multiplex PCR. Of about 13,000 clones listed, roughly two thirds are singletons. Source: PBMCs, taken after nivolumab (anti-PD-1) treatment. These receptors were obtained from a person aged 40 to 85 with oral cavity squamous cell carcinoma. Each CDR3 is given with its conserved first and last residue. D genes are given only for firm matches. Clone size is stated in some rows and not others, as once, few, many or a class when expanded.

clone size: .
D gene: TRBD2
V gene: TRBV7-9
J gene: TRBJ2-7
CDR3 protein: CASSLFPGGGSSYEQYF
CDR3 DNA: TGTGCCAGCAGCTTATTTCCCGGCGGGGGGAGCTCCTACGAGCAGTACTTC

clone size: .
D gene: TRBD1
V gene: TRBV7-9
J gene: TRBJ1-4
CDR3 protein: CASSRPQGLTNEKLFF
CDR3 DNA: TGTGCCAGCAGCAGACCACAGGGGCTAACTAATGAAAAACTGTTTTTT

clone size: .
D gene: .
V gene: TRBV6-1
J gene: TRBJ2-3
CDR3 protein: CASRVVVSDTQYF
CDR3 DNA: TGTGCCAGCAGAGTAGTTGTCTCAGATACGCAGTATTTT

clone size: few
D gene: TRBD2
V gene: TRBV11-3
J gene: TRBJ2-4
CDR3 protein: CASSLDNPREGDIQYF
CDR3 DNA: TGTGCCAGCAGCTTAGATAACCCCCGGGAGGGAGACATTCAGTACTTC

clone size: .
D gene: TRBD1
V gene: TRBV5-6
J gene: TRBJ1-4
CDR3 protein: CASSWGQGEANEKLFF
CDR3 DNA: TGTGCCAGCAGCTGGGGACAGGGGGAGGCTAATGAAAAACTGTTTTTT

clone size: .
D gene: TRBD2
V gene: TRBV27
J gene: TRBJ2-2
CDR3 protein: CASGFSGGAGTGELFF
CDR3 DNA: TGTGCCAGCGGTTTTAGCGGGGGGGCGGGCACCGGGGAGCTGTTTTTT

clone size: few
D gene: TRBD2
V gene: TRBV10-1
J gene: TRBJ2-3
CDR3 protein: CASSELASGVMNTQYF
CDR3 DNA: TGCGCCAGCAGTGAGTTGGCTAGCGGGGTAATGAATACGCAGTATTTT

clone size: few
D gene: .
V gene: TRBV2
J gene: TRBJ2-7
CDR3 protein: CASTQPYDYEQYF
CDR3 DNA: TGTGCCAGCACCCAGCCCTATGATTACGAGCAGTACTTC

clone size: .
D gene: TRBD2
V gene: TRBV13
J gene: TRBJ2-1
CDR3 protein: CASSSPGTSGSYNEQFF
CDR3 DNA: TGTGCCAGCAGCTCCCCGGGGACTAGCGGGTCCTACAATGAGCAGTTCTTC

clone size: once
D gene: .
V gene: TRBV11-1
J gene: TRBJ2-6
CDR3 protein: CASSLGRAQANVLTF
CDR3 DNA: TGTGCCAGCAGCTTAGGGAGGGCGCAGGCCAACGTCCTGACTTTC

clone size: .
D gene: .
V gene: TRBV18
J gene: TRBJ2-3
CDR3 protein: CASSPTRPLEADTQYF
CDR3 DNA: TGTGCCAGCTCACCAACGCGGCCTTTAGAGGCAGATACGCAGTATTTT

clone size: few
D gene: .
V gene: TRBV7-2
J gene: TRBJ1-5
CDR3 protein: CASSVGSLSNQPQHF
CDR3 DNA: TGTGCCAGCTCCGTAGGCAGCCTTAGCAATCAGCCCCAGCATTTT

clone size: .
D gene: TRBD1
V gene: TRBV6-6
J gene: TRBJ1-2
CDR3 protein: CASSLEQGAYGYTF
CDR3 DNA: TGTGCCAGCAGTCTTGAACAGGGGGCCTATGGCTACACCTTC

clone size: .
D gene: .
V gene: TRBV5-4
J gene: TRBJ2-4
CDR3 protein: CASSLLSGDNIQYF
CDR3 DNA: TGTGCCAGCAGCCTATTGTCGGGGGACAACATTCAGTACTTC

clone size: .
D gene: .
V gene: TRBV4-1
J gene: TRBJ2-3
CDR3 protein: CASSQEGITQYF
CDR3 DNA: TGCGCCAGCAGCCAAGAAGGGATTACGCAGTATTTT

clone size: few
D gene: TRBD1
V gene: TRBV11-2
J gene: TRBJ1-5
CDR3 protein: CASSPGTGNQPQHF
CDR3 DNA: TGTGCCAGCAGCCCCGGGACAGGGAATCAGCCCCAGCATTTT

clone size: .
D gene: .
V gene: TRBV7-2
J gene: TRBJ2-1
CDR3 protein: CASSLVSEQFF
CDR3 DNA: TGTGCCAGCAGCTTAGTTTCTGAGCAGTTCTTC

clone size: .
D gene: .
V gene: TRBV30
J gene: TRBJ1-1
CDR3 protein: CAWSGPWEGFNTEAFF
CDR3 DNA: TGTGCCTGGAGTGGTCCATGGGAGGGCTTTAACACTGAAGCTTTCTTT

clone size: .
D gene: TRBD2
V gene: TRBV7-6
J gene: TRBJ2-7
CDR3 protein: CASSLAGGPLEQYF
CDR3 DNA: TGTGCCAGCAGCTTAGCGGGAGGGCCACTCGAGCAGTACTTC

clone size: .
D gene: .
V gene: TRBV4-1
J gene: TRBJ2-3
CDR3 protein: CASSQVSSGLSTDTQYF
CDR3 DNA: TGCGCCAGCAGCCAAGTATCAAGCGGACTCAGCACAGATACGCAGTATTTT

clone size: .
D gene: TRBD2
V gene: TRBV28
J gene: TRBJ2-1
CDR3 protein: CASSRLGLAGDNEQFF
CDR3 DNA: TGTGCCAGCAGCCGTTTGGGACTAGCGGGAGACAATGAGCAGTTCTTC

clone size: .
D gene: .
V gene: TRBV2
J gene: TRBJ2-5
CDR3 protein: CASSVGNSETQYF
CDR3 DNA: TGTGCCAGCAGTGTGGGGAATTCGGAGACCCAGTACTTC

clone size: .
D gene: .
V gene: TRBV15
J gene: TRBJ2-5
CDR3 protein: CATSRDGSSGETQYF
CDR3 DNA: TGTGCCACCAGCAGAGATGGGTCCAGCGGCGAGACCCAGTACTTC

clone size: once
D gene: TRBD1
V gene: TRBV5-5
J gene: TRBJ2-7
CDR3 protein: CASSLDRGLSYEQYF
CDR3 DNA: TGTGCCAGCAGCTTGGACAGGGGGCTAAGCTACGAGCAGTACTTC

clone size: .
D gene: .
V gene: TRBV25-1
J gene: TRBJ2-7
CDR3 protein: CASKGSTGAKYNYEQYF
CDR3 DNA: TGTGCCAGCAAGGGATCAACGGGAGCAAAGTATAACTACGAGCAGTACTTC

clone size: few
D gene: TRBD1
V gene: TRBV2
J gene: TRBJ1-3
CDR3 protein: CASSDQGAFGNTIYF
CDR3 DNA: TGTGCCAGCAGTGACCAGGGGGCCTTTGGAAACACCATATATTTT

clone size: .
D gene: .
V gene: TRBV7-9
J gene: TRBJ1-2
CDR3 protein: CASSLVQVDGYTF
CDR3 DNA: TGTGCCAGCAGCTTAGTCCAGGTCGATGGCTACACCTTC

clone size: .
D gene: TRBD2
V gene: TRBV4-1
J gene: TRBJ2-3
CDR3 protein: CASSQDTIAGNTQYF
CDR3 DNA: TGCGCCAGCAGCCAAGATACAATAGCGGGAAATACGCAGTATTTT

clone size: .
D gene: .
V gene: TRBV14
J gene: TRBJ2-7
CDR3 protein: CASSQGWGLTYEQYF
CDR3 DNA: TGTGCCAGCAGCCAAGGTTGGGGGCTTACCTACGAGCAGTACTTC

clone size: once
D gene: .
V gene: TRBV7-6
J gene: TRBJ2-2
CDR3 protein: CASSSSRTGELFF
CDR3 DNA: TGTGCCAGCAGCTCCAGCAGGACCGGGGAGCTGTTTTTT

clone size: .
D gene: .
V gene: TRBV6-5
J gene: TRBJ1-1
CDR3 protein: CASSTTMNTEAFF
CDR3 DNA: TGTGCCAGCAGTACGACCATGAACACTGAAGCTTTCTTT

clone size: .
D gene: .
V gene: TRBV6-5
J gene: TRBJ1-3
CDR3 protein: CASSYALGSGNTIYF
CDR3 DNA: TGTGCCAGCAGTTACGCCTTGGGTTCTGGAAACACCATATATTTT

clone size: once
D gene: .
V gene: TRBV30
J gene: TRBJ1-4
CDR3 protein: CAWSVSPEKLFF
CDR3 DNA: TGTGCCTGGAGTGTATCCCCTGAAAAACTGTTTTTT

clone size: .
D gene: .
V gene: TRBV7-2
J gene: TRBJ2-1
CDR3 protein: CASRSSGKGYNEQFF
CDR3 DNA: TGTGCCAGCAGGTCCTCCGGCAAGGGGTACAATGAGCAGTTCTTC

clone size: once
D gene: TRBD1
V gene: TRBV11-3
J gene: TRBJ2-2
CDR3 protein: CASSSDRGPTGELFF
CDR3 DNA: TGTGCCAGCAGCTCGGACAGGGGGCCCACCGGGGAGCTGTTTTTT

clone size: .
D gene: .
V gene: TRBV6-6
J gene: TRBJ1-4
CDR3 protein: CASSSDGTNEKLFF
CDR3 DNA: TGTGCCAGCAGTAGTGACGGAACTAATGAAAAACTGTTTTTT

clone size: once
D gene: TRBD2
V gene: TRBV10-2
J gene: TRBJ2-5
CDR3 protein: CASSPFSGSQETQYF
CDR3 DNA: TGCGCCAGCAGTCCTTTTAGCGGGAGTCAGGAGACCCAGTACTTC

clone size: .
D gene: TRBD2
V gene: TRBV14
J gene: TRBJ2-7
CDR3 protein: CASSPLGGRSYEQYF
CDR3 DNA: TGTGCCAGCAGCCCCCTCGGCGGGAGGTCTTACGAGCAGTACTTC

clone size: few
D gene: TRBD2
V gene: TRBV2
J gene: TRBJ2-7
CDR3 protein: CASDWGLAGESEQYF
CDR3 DNA: TGTGCCAGCGACTGGGGACTAGCGGGAGAGTCCGAGCAGTACTTC

clone size: once
D gene: TRBD1
V gene: TRBV5-1
J gene: TRBJ2-4
CDR3 protein: CASSLAGGKNIQYF
CDR3 DNA: TGCGCCAGCAGCTTGGCAGGGGGCAAGAACATTCAGTACTTC

clone size: .
D gene: TRBD2
V gene: TRBV7-2
J gene: TRBJ2-2
CDR3 protein: CASSLASGRARTGELFF
CDR3 DNA: TGTGCCAGCAGCTTGGCTAGCGGGAGGGCCAGGACCGGGGAGCTGTTTTTT

clone size: .
D gene: .
V gene: TRBV6-5
J gene: TRBJ2-2
CDR3 protein: CASRPATGELFF
CDR3 DNA: TGTGCCAGCAGACCCGCCACCGGGGAGCTGTTTTTT

clone size: once
D gene: .
V gene: TRBV7-6
J gene: TRBJ2-5
CDR3 protein: CASSLEGEGSREAQYF
CDR3 DNA: TGTGCCAGCAGCTTAGAAGGTGAAGGTTCAAGAGAAGCCCAGTACTTC

clone size: .
D gene: .
V gene: TRBV15
J gene: TRBJ2-5
CDR3 protein: CATGLAGTQYF
CDR3 DNA: TGTGCCACGGGACTCGCTGGGACCCAGTACTTC

clone size: .
D gene: .
V gene: TRBV11-3
J gene: TRBJ2-3
CDR3 protein: CASSLGTASSTDTQYF
CDR3 DNA: TGTGCCAGCAGCTTAGGGACGGCATCTAGCACAGATACGCAGTATTTT

clone size: .
D gene: .
V gene: TRBV27
J gene: TRBJ2-7
CDR3 protein: CASSLIWGAGEQYF
CDR3 DNA: TGTGCCAGCAGTTTAATCTGGGGGGCAGGCGAGCAGTACTTC

clone size: .
D gene: .
V gene: TRBV28
J gene: TRBJ1-1
CDR3 protein: CASSLRTFTEAFF
CDR3 DNA: TGTGCCAGCAGTTTGCGCACCTTCACTGAAGCTTTCTTT

clone size: few
D gene: .
V gene: TRBV19
J gene: TRBJ2-1
CDR3 protein: CASSSWWNSRGNEQFF
CDR3 DNA: TGTGCCAGTAGCTCCTGGTGGAATAGCAGGGGCAATGAGCAGTTCTTC

clone size: few
D gene: .
V gene: TRBV14
J gene: TRBJ2-5
CDR3 protein: CASSRGFETQYF
CDR3 DNA: TGTGCCAGCAGCCGGGGGTTCGAGACCCAGTACTTC

clone size: .
D gene: .
V gene: TRBV7-3
J gene: TRBJ2-3
CDR3 protein: CASSLSVGGSDTQYF
CDR3 DNA: TGTGCCAGCAGCTTATCGGTTGGTGGTTCGGATACGCAGTATTTT

clone size: .
D gene: .
V gene: TRBV6-5
J gene: TRBJ2-7
CDR3 protein: CASSLLQGGNYEQYF
CDR3 DNA: TGTGCCAGCAGCCTCCTTCAGGGGGGTAACTACGAGCAGTACTTC

clone size: .
D gene: .
V gene: TRBV19
J gene: TRBJ1-3
CDR3 protein: CASRTTEGNTIYF
CDR3 DNA: TGTGCCAGTAGGACAACCGAGGGAAACACCATATATTTT

clone size: .
D gene: TRBD1
V gene: TRBV27
J gene: TRBJ1-1
CDR3 protein: CASSPGQGAWQAEAFF
CDR3 DNA: TGTGCCAGCAGCCCCGGACAGGGGGCTTGGCAAGCTGAAGCTTTCTTT

clone size: once
D gene: .
V gene: TRBV19
J gene: TRBJ2-7
CDR3 protein: CASSIELVYEQYF
CDR3 DNA: TGTGCCAGTAGTATAGAGCTAGTCTACGAGCAGTACTTC

clone size: .
D gene: .
V gene: TRBV7-2
J gene: TRBJ2-1
CDR3 protein: CASSPIWERSNEQFF
CDR3 DNA: TGTGCCAGCAGCCCCATTTGGGAGCGAAGTAATGAGCAGTTCTTC